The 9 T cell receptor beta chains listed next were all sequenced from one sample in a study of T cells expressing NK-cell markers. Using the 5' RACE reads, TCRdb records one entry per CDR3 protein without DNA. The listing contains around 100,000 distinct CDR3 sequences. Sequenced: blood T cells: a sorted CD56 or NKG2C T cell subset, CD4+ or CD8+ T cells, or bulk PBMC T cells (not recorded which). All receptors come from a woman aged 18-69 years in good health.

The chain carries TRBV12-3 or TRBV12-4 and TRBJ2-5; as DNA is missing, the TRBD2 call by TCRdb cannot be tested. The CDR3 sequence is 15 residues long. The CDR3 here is CASSFTGTAGETQYF.

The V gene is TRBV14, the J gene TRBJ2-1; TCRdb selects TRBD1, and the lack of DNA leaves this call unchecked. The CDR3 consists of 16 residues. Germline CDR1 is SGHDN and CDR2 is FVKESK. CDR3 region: CASSQTHPRAYNEQFF.

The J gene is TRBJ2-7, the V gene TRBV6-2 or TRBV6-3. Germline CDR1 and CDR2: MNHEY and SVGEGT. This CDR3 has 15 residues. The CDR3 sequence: CASTLSDTNSYEQYF.

The CDR3 loop reads CASSQGPGQGDNEQFF. This sequence joins TRBV4-3 and TRBJ2-1; the TCRdb D gene call, TRBD1, has no DNA to confirm it. From germline, CDR1 is LGHNA and CDR2 YSLEER. This CDR3 comprises 16 residues.

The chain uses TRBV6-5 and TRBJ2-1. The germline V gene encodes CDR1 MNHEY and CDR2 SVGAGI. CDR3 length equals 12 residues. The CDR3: CASSQDGNEQFF.

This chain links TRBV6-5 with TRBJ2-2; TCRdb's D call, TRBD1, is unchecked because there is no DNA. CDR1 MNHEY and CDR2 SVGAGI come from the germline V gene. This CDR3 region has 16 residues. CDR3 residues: CASSYATGVSTGELFF.

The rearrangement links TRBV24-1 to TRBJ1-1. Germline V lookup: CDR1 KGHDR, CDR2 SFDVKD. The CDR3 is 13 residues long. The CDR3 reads CATSEGRYTEAFF.

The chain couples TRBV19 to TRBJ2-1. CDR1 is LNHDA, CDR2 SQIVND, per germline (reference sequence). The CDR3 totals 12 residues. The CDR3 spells CASSMYHNEQFF.

The CDR3: CASSQGTDINYGYTF. The gene calls are TRBV4-3 and TRBJ1-2; TCRdb lists TRBD1, though no DNA is available to test this call. Germline V CDR1 and CDR2: LGHNA, YSLEER. The CDR3 runs to 15 residues.